This TCR beta chain was found in a study of blood T cell repertoires in COVID-19 (dated by TCRdb to 2018 to 2020). About the investigation overall: Collaborator samples came from the United States, Italy and Spain and covered acute and convalescent phases of COVID-19. The prospective study material was composed of cDNA or gDNA derived from T cells, B-cell-depleted T cells, or PBMCs. Subjects who had been exposed to COVID-19, were actively infected with it, or had recovered from it provided the deeply sampled blood TCRbeta repertoires that made up the dataset. The samples were drawn from two sources: the first 160 participants of the ongoing ImmuneRACE study, and 1,200 or so subjects contributed by 6 global collaborators. The sample metadata nearly always contained a de-identified subject ID, COVID-19 status, age in years and sex. Where HLA class I and class II types were available, the types were taken from metadata supplied by the sample provider, not from assay-based typing. The repertoires were released in a freely available public database meant as a resource for research on the immune response to SARS-CoV-2. The investigation overall reported the following: The amount of clinical and demographic metadata varied by source and participant and was provided uncurated.

The collaborating institutions used their own protocols to collect whole blood in K2EDTA tubes. Collaborator samples were shipped for TCRbeta analysis as frozen whole blood, isolated PBMCs, or DNA extracted from either sample type. TCRbeta CDR3 regions were amplified from genomic DNA using the immunoSEQ Assay, a bias-controlled multiplex PCR. The authors' pipeline ran thus. Nucleated cell counts per sample were estimated from amplification of reference gene primers within the assay. Sequence reads were collapsed and filtered to measure the absolute abundance of every unique TCRbeta CDR3 rearrangement. For each sample, productive Simpson clonality was calculated as the square root of Simpson's diversity index over productive rearrangements. The clones in this table, taken by TCRdb from immuneACCESS, are in-frame only. Not every clone is retained; where verified, under half of the shortfall comes from an unresolved V gene, and the cause of the rest is unknown. The V and J calls and clone size come from that table; D and trimming were worked out from the DNA. In all, the sample holds tens of thousands of clones, and around 85% of those were seen once. The ten largest clonotypes hold around 10% of the sample.

This clone was seen only once. No cognate antigen has been identified for it. Base-call qualities are not available, and no considerably larger clone is one nucleotide away. Sequenced material: peripheral blood. The sequence came from a man aged 70 or older with acute or convalescent COVID-19.

This receptor has the CDR3 CASSNDRTKTQYF. The nucleotide sequence reads as follows: TGTGCCAGCAGCAACGACAGGACAAAGACCCAGTACTTC. Rearrangement joined TRBV6-5 to TRBJ2-5; D gene: possibly TRBD1, on 6 matching bases. The CDR3 has 13 amino acids, counting the end cysteine and phenylalanine. Only the CDR3 portion is preserved as DNA: 39 bases, with reading frame beginning at the first base. V gives up 6 bases and J gives up 6 bases, and the segment between their germline ends measures 14 bases. The germline V gene provides CDR1 MNHEY and CDR2 SVGAGI.